There are many counts of the clone carrying this TCR beta chain. The data stem from a study of patients and donors after allogeneic stem cell transplantation. TCRdb re-called the RT-PCR reads through MiXCR, storing one row per CDR3 protein. The sample has about 960,000 distinct CDR3 sequences, more than 15% seen once. After removal of 5 bases from V and 8 bases from J, the junction contained 15 bases not matched to a gene. This CDR3 contains 16 residues. This clonotype originated in a human donor who was either an allogeneic HSCT recipient or a stem cell or donor lymphocyte infusion donor (not recorded which). It is not recorded whose cells these are; they may come from a transplant donor. Material: blood, either unsorted or a sorted T cell fraction (not recorded which). The chain carries TRBV12-3 or TRBV12-4 and TRBJ1-2; 9 positions agree with TRBD1. The CDR3 sequence is CASSPWDRERVGGYTF. The CDR3 DNA sequence: TGTGCCAGCAGTCCTTGGGACAGGGAACGGGTTGGGGGCTACACCTTC.